The TCR beta chain under discussion was sequenced for a study of T cell responses to AZD1222 COVID-19 vaccine. This CDR3 has 13 residues. V was shortened by 9 bases and J by 2 bases, with 14 bases between the two germline ends. Germline CDR1 and CDR2: LNHDA and SQIVND (reference sequence). The protocol was immunoSEQ multiplex PCR, while the TCRdb copy is restricted to in-frame clones and leaves out a portion. This table has approximately 130,000 clones, more than 85% appearing once. The specimen was peripheral blood, collected on day 0 of AZD1222 vaccination. The TCR was taken from an adult in good health. J is TRBJ2-7 and V is TRBV19; D not resolved. CDR3 in DNA: TGTGCCAGCTCCTTCAGCGTAACCTACGAGCAGTACTTC. The encoded protein is CASSFSVTYEQYF.